The next 24 T cell receptor beta chains were all read from a single sample in a study of cytomegalovirus exposure and HLA in healthy donors (dated by TCRdb to between 2016 and 2019). The library was produced with the immunoSEQ multiplex PCR assay. The multiplex PCR relied on a mix of 60 forward primers for TCR Vbeta segments and 13 reverse primers for TCR Jbeta segments. Not all clones reach the TCRdb copy of this immuneACCESS table, which keeps in-frame sequences only. Checked studies attribute under half of the gap to unresolved V genes and leave the rest unexplained. In this sample the table shows 150,000 or so clones, over 60% of which occur a single time. The ten largest clones take up 3% to 4% of the sample. What was sequenced was PBMCs. The receptor source for this set is a woman in her thirties or forties in good health and CMV-seronegative.

This chain uses TRBV7-9 with TRBJ1-1; TRBD1 might be the D (6 bases). Germline assignment: CDR1 SEHNR and CDR2 FQNEAQ (reference sequence). CDR3 length: 13 residues. V dropped 1 base and J dropped 11 bases, with 14 bases sitting between them. CDR3 sequence reads: CASSLDQGIGAFF. The CDR3 bases are TGTGCCAGCAGCTTAGATCAGGGGATCGGGGCTTTCTTT.

This chain uses TRBV5-1 with TRBJ2-5; 13 bases agree with TRBD2. The trim removed 4 bases at V and 4 bases at J, leaving 7 bases unmatched. Per germline, CDR1 SGHRS and CDR2 YFSETQ. The CDR3 is 16 amino acids. CDR3 loop: CASSGGLAGSGETQYF. DNA for the CDR3: TGCGCCAGCAGCGGGGGACTAGCGGGATCGGGAGAGACCCAGTACTTC.

The V call is TRBV10-1, the J call TRBJ2-7; TRBD1 matches at 11 bases. The CDR3 is 15 amino acids. Trimming took 4 bases from V and 4 from J; bases not matched to a gene: 6. Germline values: CDR1 WNHNN, CDR2 SYGVQD (reference sequence). CDR3 region: CASSVGGTGGYEQYF. The CDR3 region has the DNA TGCGCCAGCAGTGTGGGCGGGACAGGGGGATACGAGCAGTACTTC.

V is TRBV7-9 and J is TRBJ1-1; D unclear. Between the trimmed V and J ends, which lost 5 bases and 3 bases, there was a span of 13 bases. This CDR3 region has 14 residues. Germline CDR1 reads SEHNR; CDR2 reads FQNEAQ (reference sequence). The CDR3 DNA reads TGTGCCAGCAGCATCTCCGGTCTGGACACTGAAGCTTTCTTT. It encodes CASSISGLDTEAFF.

The chain employs TRBV28 and TRBJ1-4, with 8 bases identical to TRBD1. CDR1 MDHEN and CDR2 SYDVKM come from the germline V gene. The CDR3 consists of 16 residues. J was trimmed by 2 bases and V by 4 bases; bases with no gene match: 6. CDR3 amino acids: CASSSHWTGTNEKLFF. CDR3 nucleotide sequence: TGTGCCAGCAGTTCACATTGGACAGGGACTAATGAAAAACTGTTTTTT.

CDR3 coding DNA: TGTGCCAGCAGCATCGTGGGACAACCCAATAATTCACCCCTCCACTTT. Amino acids: CASSIVGQPNNSPLHF. The V and J genes are TRBV5-6 and TRBJ1-6; D is perhaps TRBD1 (6 bases). The CDR3 runs 16 residues. Trimming took 4 bases from V and 5 from J, leaving 16 bases between them. Germline CDR1 SGHDT, CDR2 YYEEEE.

The chain employs TRBV4-1 and TRBJ1-1; D gene uncertain. The CDR3 is made up of 15 amino acids. Trimming removed 1 base from V and 0 bases from J, with 9 bases in between. CDR1 is MGHRA and CDR2 is YSYEKL in the germline V gene. The CDR3 here is CASSQVRVMNTEAFF. The CDR3 DNA is TGCGCCAGCAGCCAAGTACGGGTTATGAACACTGAAGCTTTCTTT.

The CDR3 here is CASSPYPGNLKNTEAFF. For the CDR3, the DNA is TGTGCCAGCAGTCCCTACCCGGGAAACCTTAAGAACACTGAAGCTTTCTTT. V and J are TRBV28 and TRBJ1-1; D is undetermined. This CDR3 has 17 amino acids. Trimming left V 5 bases short and J 1 base short, with 20 bases between. Germline CDR1 and CDR2: MDHEN and SYDVKM.

This chain joins TRBV19 and TRBJ2-7, with 11 bases aligning to TRBD2. The germline V gene has CDR1 LNHDA and CDR2 SQIVND (reference sequence). V lost 5 bases, J lost 4 bases, and 4 bases stayed unmatched. The CDR3 sequence is 14 residues long. CDR3 amino acids: CASSATSGSYEQYF. In DNA form, the CDR3 reads TGTGCCAGTAGTGCAACTAGCGGGAGTTACGAGCAGTACTTC.

The chain links TRBV5-1 to TRBJ2-5; D ambiguous. The CDR3 loop spans 12 amino acids. Germline V gives CDR1 SGHRS, CDR2 YFSETQ. V was shortened by 4 bases and J by 3 bases, with 7 bases between the two germline ends. This CDR3 reads CASSRGEETQYF. DNA of the CDR3: TGCGCCAGCAGCCGAGGCGAAGAGACCCAGTACTTC.

The V and J genes are TRBV18 and TRBJ1-5; 7 bases match TRBD1. This CDR3 is 16 amino acids long. The V gene end was trimmed by 2 bases and the J gene end by 3 bases; junction bases not matched to a gene: 7. Germline-derived CDR1 and CDR2 are KGHSH and LQKENI. The CDR3 loop is CASSPGGQAHNQPQHF. CDR3 coding DNA: TGTGCCAGCTCACCAGGAGGACAGGCGCACAATCAGCCCCAGCATTTT.

This chain uses TRBV28 with TRBJ1-6; D might be TRBD1 (5 bases). The germline V gene has CDR1 MDHEN and CDR2 SYDVKM. V was cut by 7 bases and J by 5 bases, with 9 bases left in between. This CDR3 has 13 residues. This chain's CDR3 is CASKQGNNSPLHF. As DNA, the CDR3 is TGTGCCAGCAAGCAGGGAAATAATTCACCCCTCCACTTT.

In this sample, this clone turned up a few times. The chain combines TRBV25-1 with TRBJ1-2; possible D gene TRBD1, 6 bases. The CDR3 loop spans 17 amino acids. Germline V gene lookup returns CDR1 MGHDK and CDR2 SYGVNS. V was cut by 1 base and J by 6 bases, with 21 bases left in between. CDR3 in amino acids: CASSELGVSGGANGYTF. DNA of the CDR3: TGTGCCAGCAGTGAATTGGGTGTTTCGGGGGGCGCGAATGGCTACACCTTC.

This clone appeared a few times. The genes are TRBV7-9 and TRBJ1-1; 11 positions agree with TRBD1. The J segment lost 4 bases and the V segment lost 3 bases, leaving 1 base of the junction unmatched. Germline V CDR1 and CDR2: SEHNR, FQNEAQ (reference sequence). CDR3 size: 14 residues. DNA of the CDR3: TGTGCCAGCAGCTTTGGACAGGGGGCCACTGAAGCTTTCTTT. It translates to CASSFGQGATEAFF.

The chain joins TRBV27 to TRBJ1-1, with a weak D call TRBD1 (6 bases). V lost 3 bases and J lost 4, with 12 bases in between. CDR1 and CDR2 from the germline V gene are MNHEY and SMNVEV (reference sequence). This CDR3 has 14 residues. CDR3 protein: CASSLGGRGTEAFF. CDR3 DNA sequence: TGTGCCAGCAGTTTGGGGGGGCGCGGCACTGAAGCTTTCTTT.

The chain recombines TRBV5-4 with TRBJ2-7; D gene ambiguous. V shed 4 bases and J shed 3 bases, with 11 bases lying between them. The CDR3 covers 13 residues. Looked up from germline, CDR1 is SGHNT and CDR2 is YYREEE (reference sequence). CDR3 DNA: TGTGCCAGCAGCCTGAACACGTACTACGAGCAGTACTTC. Translated: CASSLNTYYEQYF.

The rearrangement uses TRBV4-2 and TRBJ2-7, with TRBD2 matching 11 bases. The CDR3 covers 19 residues. The germline V gene encodes CDR1 LGHNA and CDR2 YNFKEQ. Unmatched junction bases numbered 16, after V lost 0 bases and J lost 6 bases. The DNA of the CDR3 is TGTGCCAGCAGCCAAGATGAACTAGCGGGAGCTCGGAATTCTCTCGAGCAGTACTTC. Translated, it gives CASSQDELAGARNSLEQYF.

The rearrangement joins TRBV7-2 to TRBJ2-5, with 9 bases matching TRBD2. From germline, CDR1 is SGHTA and CDR2 FQGNSA. V lost 5 bases and J lost 3; bases outside the gene matches: 7. The CDR3 is 15 amino acids. This CDR3 reads CASSRRSGGKETQYF. The CDR3 DNA sequence: TGTGCCAGCAGCAGGCGTAGCGGGGGCAAAGAGACCCAGTACTTC.

This chain connects TRBV6-5 to TRBJ2-2; TRBD1 might be the D (6 bases). The V end lost 10 bases, the J end lost 6 bases, and 12 bases lay between the germline ends. The germline CDR1 and CDR2 sequences are MNHEY and SVGAGI. This CDR3 has 12 residues. Here the CDR3 DNA reads TGTGCCATCGAGGGACACGCCGGGGAGCTGTTTTTT. It yields the protein CAIEGHAGELFF.

V gene TRBV5-1 combines with J gene TRBJ2-3; the match to TRBD1 covers 8 bases. Germline V gene sequence: CDR1 SGHRS, CDR2 YFSETQ. The trim removed 2 bases at V and 1 base at J, leaving 3 bases unmatched. The CDR3 length is 15 residues. CDR3 protein: CASSLEDRGTDTQYF. The CDR3 DNA is TGCGCCAGCAGCTTAGAGGACAGGGGCACAGATACGCAGTATTTT.

Written as DNA, the CDR3 is TGTGCCAGCAGCTACGCAGGGGGCTGGGGTGGCTACACCTTC. It specifies CASSYAGGWGGYTF. V is TRBV7-2 and J is TRBJ1-2, with TRBD1 identical over 8 bases. V gave up 4 bases and J gave up 7 bases; unmatched junction bases: 8. The CDR3 totals 14 residues. CDR1 and CDR2 (germline): SGHTA, FQGNSA.

The chain carries TRBV29-1 and TRBJ2-5; the D is unclear. Germline lookup yields CDR1 SQVTM and CDR2 ANQGSEA. V lost 4 bases and J 1 base, leaving 7 bases between the germline ends. CDR3 length: 12 residues. Written as DNA, the CDR3 is TGCAGCGTTGGCACAGTCCAAGAGACCCAGTACTTC. Its translation: CSVGTVQETQYF.

The V and J genes are TRBV5-4 and TRBJ1-3; TRBD1 agrees at 10 bases. The CDR3 runs 17 residues. V was pared by 3 bases and J by 0 bases, with 6 bases of the junction left unmatched. The germline CDR1 and CDR2 sequences are SGHNT and YYREEE (reference sequence). CDR3 DNA: TGTGCCAGCAGCTATCGACAGGGGGCCGTCTCTGGAAACACCATATATTTT. Translating gives CASSYRQGAVSGNTIYF. The whole variable domain, filled in from reference TRBV5-4 and TRBJ1-3, reads ETGVTQSPTHLIKTRGQQVTLRCSSQSGHNTVSWYQQALGQGPQFIFQYYREEENGRGNFPPRFSGLQFPNYSSELNVNALELDDSALYLCASSYRQGAVSGNTIYFGEGSWLTVV.

This clone was counted a single time. This chain joins TRBV2 and TRBJ1-5; no reliable D call. Germline loops: CDR1 SNHLY, CDR2 FYNNEI. V lost 3 bases, J lost 1 base, and 10 bases lay in between. The CDR3 length is 15 residues. The DNA of the CDR3 is TGTGCCAGCAGTGAGGTACAGATGAGCAATCAGCCCCAGCATTTT. Translating gives CASSEVQMSNQPQHF. The whole variable domain, filled in from reference TRBV2 and TRBJ1-5, reads EPEVTQTPSHQVTQMGQEVILRCVPISNHLYFYWYRQILGQKVEFLVSFYNNEISEKSEIFDDQFSVERPDGSNFTLKIRSTKLEDSAMYFCASSEVQMSNQPQHFGDGTRLSIL.